Sequencing of this T cell receptor beta chain was carried out in a study of blood T cell repertoires in COVID-19. Study-wide context: Sites across the United States, Italy and Spain contributed samples from acute and convalescent COVID-19. Sample material is recorded as cDNA or gDNA derived from T cells, B-cell-depleted T cells, or PBMCs.

As processed by the authors: Estimated nucleated cell counts came from reference gene primer amplification. Generated by immunoSEQ multiplex PCR, the TCRdb table keeps only in-frame clones and is missing some. D and trimming were read from the DNA, whereas the V and J calls and clone size are those reported in that table. The sample carries some 97,000 clones, approximately 90% recorded once. Trimming took off 0 bases at V and 2 bases at J, with 11 bases between the two ends. Germline CDR1 is SGHRS and CDR2 is YFSETQ. The CDR3 has 15 residues. This clonotype was sampled from a man aged 60-69 years with acute or convalescent COVID-19. The sample consisted of peripheral blood. V and J are TRBV5-1 and TRBJ1-2; weak D call: TRBD1 (5 bases). The CDR3, as DNA: TGCGCCAGCAGCTTGGTCCCAGGGAACAACTATGGCTACACCTTC. This encodes CASSLVPGNNYGYTF.